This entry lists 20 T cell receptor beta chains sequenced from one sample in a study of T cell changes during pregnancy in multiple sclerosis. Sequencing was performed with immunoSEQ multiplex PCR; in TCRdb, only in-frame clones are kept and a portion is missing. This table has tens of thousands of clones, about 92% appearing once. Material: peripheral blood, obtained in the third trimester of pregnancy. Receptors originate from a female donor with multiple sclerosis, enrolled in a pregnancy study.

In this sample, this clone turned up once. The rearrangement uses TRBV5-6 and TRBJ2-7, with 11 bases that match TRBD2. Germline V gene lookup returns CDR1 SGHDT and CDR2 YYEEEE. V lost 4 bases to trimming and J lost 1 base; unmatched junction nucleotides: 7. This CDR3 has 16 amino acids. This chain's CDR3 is CASSEDSSGRSYEQYF. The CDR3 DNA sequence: TGTGCCAGCAGCGAGGATTCTAGCGGGAGGTCCTACGAGCAGTACTTC.

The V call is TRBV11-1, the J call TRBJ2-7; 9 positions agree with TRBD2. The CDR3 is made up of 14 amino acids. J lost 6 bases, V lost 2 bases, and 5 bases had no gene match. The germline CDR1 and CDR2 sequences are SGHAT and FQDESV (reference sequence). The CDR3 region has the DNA TGTGCCAGCAGCTTACTTAGCGGGAGCGTCGAGCAGTACTTC. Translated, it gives CASSLLSGSVEQYF.

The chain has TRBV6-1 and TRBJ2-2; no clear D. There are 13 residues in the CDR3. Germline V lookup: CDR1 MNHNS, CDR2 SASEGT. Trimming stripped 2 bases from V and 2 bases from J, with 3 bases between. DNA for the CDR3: TGTGCCAGCAGTGAATCTAACACCGGGGAGCTGTTTTTT. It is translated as CASSESNTGELFF.

The CDR3: CASAQRGQETQYF. The CDR3 nucleotides are TGTGCCAGCGCCCAGCGGGGGCAAGAGACCCAGTACTTC. The chain carries TRBV27 and TRBJ2-5; 8 bases agree with TRBD2. Unmatched junction bases numbered 4, after V lost 8 bases and J lost 2 bases. CDR1 and CDR2 (germline): MNHEY, SMNVEV (reference sequence). The CDR3 totals 13 residues.

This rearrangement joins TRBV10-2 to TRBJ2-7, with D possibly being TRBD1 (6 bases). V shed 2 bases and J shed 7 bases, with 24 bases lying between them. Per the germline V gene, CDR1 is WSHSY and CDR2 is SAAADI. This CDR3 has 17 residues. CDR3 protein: CASSEGRLRGRSGEQYF. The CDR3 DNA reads TGCGCCAGCAGTGAGGGTCGGCTCAGGGGTCGATCAGGGGAGCAGTACTTC.

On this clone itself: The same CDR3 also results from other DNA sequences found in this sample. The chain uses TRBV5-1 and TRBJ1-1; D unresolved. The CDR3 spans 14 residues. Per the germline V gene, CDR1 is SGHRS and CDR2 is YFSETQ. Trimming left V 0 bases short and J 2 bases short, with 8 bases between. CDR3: CASSLDRGNTEAFF. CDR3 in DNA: TGCGCCAGCAGCTTGGACCGGGGAAACACTGAAGCTTTCTTT.

This CDR3 is CASSFREAPFNEQFF. For the CDR3, the DNA is TGTGCCAGCAGCTTTCGAGAAGCCCCCTTTAATGAGCAGTTCTTC. The genes are TRBV5-6 and TRBJ2-1, with D hard to call. Germline V gives CDR1 SGHDT, CDR2 YYEEEE. Trimming pared 2 bases from V and 7 bases from J, leaving 16 bases between. The length of the CDR3 is 15 residues.

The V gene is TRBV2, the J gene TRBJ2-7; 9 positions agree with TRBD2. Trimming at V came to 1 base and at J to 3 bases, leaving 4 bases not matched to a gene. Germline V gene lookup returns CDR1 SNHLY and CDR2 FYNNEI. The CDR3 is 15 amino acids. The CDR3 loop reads CASSEVLAGNYEQYF. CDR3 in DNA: TGTGCCAGCAGTGAAGTACTAGCGGGTAACTACGAGCAGTACTTC.

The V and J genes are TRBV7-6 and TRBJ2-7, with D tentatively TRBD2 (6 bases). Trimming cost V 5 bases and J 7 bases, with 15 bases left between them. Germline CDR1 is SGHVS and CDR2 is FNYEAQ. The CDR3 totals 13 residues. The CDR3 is CASSPGLFLEQYF. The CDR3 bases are TGTGCCAGCAGCCCGGGACTGTTCCTGGAGCAGTACTTC.

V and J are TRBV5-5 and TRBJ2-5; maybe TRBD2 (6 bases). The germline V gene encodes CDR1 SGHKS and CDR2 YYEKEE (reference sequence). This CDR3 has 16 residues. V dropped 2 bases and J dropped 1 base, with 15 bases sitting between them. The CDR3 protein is CASSFLTGGAQETQYF. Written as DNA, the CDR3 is TGTGCCAGCAGCTTTTTGACCGGGGGTGCCCAAGAGACCCAGTACTTC.

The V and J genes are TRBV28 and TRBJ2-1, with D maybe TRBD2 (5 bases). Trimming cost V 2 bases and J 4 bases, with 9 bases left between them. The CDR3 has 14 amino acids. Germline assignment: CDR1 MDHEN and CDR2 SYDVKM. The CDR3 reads CASSLEKRYNEQFF. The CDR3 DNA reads TGTGCCAGCAGTTTAGAGAAGCGGTACAATGAGCAGTTCTTC.

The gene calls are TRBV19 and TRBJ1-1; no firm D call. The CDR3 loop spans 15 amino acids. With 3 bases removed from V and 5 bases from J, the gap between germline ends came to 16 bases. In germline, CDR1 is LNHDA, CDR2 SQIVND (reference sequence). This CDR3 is CASSILGDYGTEAFF. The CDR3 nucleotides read TGTGCCAGTAGTATCCTTGGCGACTATGGGACTGAAGCTTTCTTT.

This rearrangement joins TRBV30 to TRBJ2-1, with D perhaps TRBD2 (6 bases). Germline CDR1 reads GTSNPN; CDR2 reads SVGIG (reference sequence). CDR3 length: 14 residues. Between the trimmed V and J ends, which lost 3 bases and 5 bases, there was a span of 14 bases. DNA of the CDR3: TGTGCCTGGAGGGGGTTAGCGGCACACAATGAGCAGTTCTTC. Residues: CAWRGLAAHNEQFF.

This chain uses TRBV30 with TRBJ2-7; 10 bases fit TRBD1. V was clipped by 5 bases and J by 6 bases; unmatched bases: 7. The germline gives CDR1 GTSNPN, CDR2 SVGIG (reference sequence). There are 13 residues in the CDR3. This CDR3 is CAWGRTGGGEQYF. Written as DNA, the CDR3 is TGTGCCTGGGGGAGGACAGGGGGTGGCGAGCAGTACTTC.

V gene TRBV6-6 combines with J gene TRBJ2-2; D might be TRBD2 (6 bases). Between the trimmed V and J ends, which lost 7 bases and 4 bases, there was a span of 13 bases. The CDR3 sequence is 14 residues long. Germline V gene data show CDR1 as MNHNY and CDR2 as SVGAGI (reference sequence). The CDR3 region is CASTLSAGTGELFF. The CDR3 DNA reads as TGTGCCAGCACTCTCTCAGCGGGCACCGGGGAGCTGTTTTTT.

DNA for the CDR3: TGTGCCTGGGGCTCTCGGAGGGGAGCAGGGGCTTTCTTT. The encoded protein is CAWGSRRGAGAFF. This chain uses TRBV30 with TRBJ1-1, with D perhaps TRBD1 (5 bases). V lost 5 bases to trimming and J lost 11 bases, with 21 bases between them. Germline CDR1 GTSNPN, CDR2 SVGIG (reference sequence). The CDR3 spans 13 residues.

CDR3 nucleotides: TGTGCCAGCAGCTTAATCCAGGGGGCGGGGGAGCAGTACTTC. Protein: CASSLIQGAGEQYF. The genes are TRBV7-9 and TRBJ2-7; 8 bases agree with TRBD1. Germline V CDR1 and CDR2: SEHNR, FQNEAQ (reference sequence). After removal of 2 bases from V and 7 bases from J, the junction contained 7 bases not matched to a gene. This CDR3 comprises 14 residues.

The CDR3 DNA follows: TGTGCCAGCAGCTCGGGACAGACGGTACACGAGCAGTACTTC. Translated: CASSSGQTVHEQYF. The gene calls are TRBV5-5 and TRBJ2-7; 7 bases agree with TRBD1. Germline V gives CDR1 SGHKS, CDR2 YYEKEE (reference sequence). Trimming at V came to 3 bases and at J to 5 bases, leaving 8 bases not matched to a gene. CDR3 length: 14 residues.

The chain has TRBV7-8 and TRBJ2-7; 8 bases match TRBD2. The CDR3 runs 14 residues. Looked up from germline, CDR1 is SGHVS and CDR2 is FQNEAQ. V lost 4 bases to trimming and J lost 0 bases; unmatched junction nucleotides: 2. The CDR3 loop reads CASSWGTSSYEQYF. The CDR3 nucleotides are TGTGCCAGCAGCTGGGGGACTAGCTCCTACGAGCAGTACTTC.

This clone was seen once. Here the CDR3 reads CASSQPTSELYEQYF. CDR3 DNA sequence: TGCGCCAGCAGCCAGCCGACTAGCGAGCTTTACGAGCAGTACTTC. The chain employs TRBV4-1 and TRBJ2-7, with 8 bases lining up with TRBD2. Losses at the gene ends were 3 bases for V and 4 bases for J; bases not matched to a gene: 8. Germline V gene data show CDR1 as MGHRA and CDR2 as YSYEKL. The CDR3 length is 15 residues.